This T cell receptor beta chain was profiled in a study of glioma-infiltrating T cells. Concerning this clonotype: At one of its ends the junction is not consistent with the germline gene, which may arise from a read error.

Using RNA template, CDR3s of TCR alpha and beta were amplified with iRepertoire arm-PCR. TCRdb re-called the multiplex PCR reads with MiXCR, one entry per CDR3 protein. The profile shows about 400,000 distinct CDR3 sequences, approximately 42% of them singletons. This CDR3 is 14 amino acids long. Germline loops: CDR1 MDHEN, CDR2 SYDVKM. This rearrangement joins TRBV28 to TRBJ1-6, with a weak D call TRBD1 (6 bases). Sequenced input: glioma tissue, nonneoplastic brain tissue, or PBMCs (not recorded which). This sequence was found in a human donor with low-grade glioma or glioblastoma, undergoing nonglioma brain surgery, or in good health (not recorded which). CDR3 loop: CTSTSLGGGSPLHF. CDR3 sequence (DNA): TGTACCAGCACCAGCCTCGGGGGCGGGTCACCCCTCCACTTT.